This passage covers 3 T cell receptor beta chains from one sample sequenced in a study of T-cell reconstitution after alpha-beta-depleted transplantation in children. The TCRbeta library incorporated unique molecular identifiers. In TCRdb, the PCR reads were re-called with MiXCR into one record per CDR3 protein. Altogether about 110,000 distinct CDR3 sequences are present, approximately 6% being singletons, with the ten largest covering roughly 25%. Material: PBMCs, mostly from graft donor cells, obtained 360 days after TCRalphabeta/CD19-depleted stem cell transplant. These receptor sequences come from a male patient between 2 and 10 years old who had a stem cell transplant for acute lymphoblastic leukemia, so the T cells may come from the graft donor.

The rearrangement uses TRBV4-3 and TRBJ1-2; D uncertain. Germline V gives CDR1 LGHNA, CDR2 YSLEER. V dropped 0 bases and J dropped 8 bases, with 16 bases sitting between them. The CDR3 extends over 15 amino acids. This CDR3 reads CASSQDWQAPEGYTF. In DNA, the CDR3 is TGCGCCAGCAGCCAAGACTGGCAGGCCCCCGAAGGCTACACCTTC.

This clonotype appeared many times. This chain uses TRBV6-2 or TRBV6-3 with TRBJ1-2; D not certain. Germline-derived CDR1 and CDR2 are MNHEY and SVGEGT. The V gene lost 5 bases and the J gene lost 6 bases, with 10 bases spanning the gap. CDR3 length: 12 residues. CDR3: CASSPGLHGYTF. CDR3 DNA: TGTGCCAGCAGTCCGGGCCTCCATGGCTACACCTTC.

The table lists this clonotype with many counts. The chain carries TRBV29-1 and TRBJ2-7; TRBD1 matches 7 bases. V was pared by 6 bases and J by 0 bases, with 2 bases of the junction left unmatched. The V gene's germline CDR1 is SQVTM and CDR2 ANQGSEA. The CDR3 is 12 amino acids. The CDR3 reads CSVGQPSYEQYF. CDR3 bases: TGCAGCGTGGGACAGCCCTCCTACGAGCAGTACTTC.